The clone carrying this T cell receptor beta chain was observed a single time. The antigen is unknown. Germline CDR1 and CDR2: MNHEY and SVGEGT. The CDR3 runs 16 residues. V was shortened by 1 base and J by 2 bases, with 9 bases between the two germline ends. The data were taken from a study of vaccination effects on CD4 cells after COVID-19. Looking at the study overall: Both early and late time points after vaccination provided samples from a few convalescent patients.

Sequencing was preceded by expansion of antigen-specific CD4+ T cells with viral peptide pools in the ViraFEST assay. Subsequent to a culture period of more than 8 days, CD4+ T cells were isolated. The person acquired a PCR-confirmed SARS-CoV-2 infection between March and December 2020. Two-dose vaccination with either BNT162b2 or mRNA-1273 was given to the participants. The assay was immunoSEQ multiplex PCR, and TCRdb's table has in-frame clones only and misses some. The sample consists of 15,000 or so clones, 78% of them appearing once. V is TRBV6-2 or TRBV6-3 and J is TRBJ1-6, with D possibly TRBD1 on 5 matching bases. The clonotype comes from a human donor who had a prior SARS-CoV-2 infection. This sample comprised CD4+ T cells from PBMCs cultured with HCoV-NL63 spike peptides, obtained after COVID-19 vaccination. Written as DNA, the CDR3 is TGTGCCAGCAGTTACTATCCGGGGGCCTATAATTCACCCCTCCACTTT. The encoded protein is CASSYYPGAYNSPLHF.